The present TCR beta chain was sequenced within a study of response to subunit inactivated influenza vaccine. The study, taken as a whole, reports: The authors put forward the suggestion that each seasonal influenza vaccination may bring in only a limited number of new T cells.

Each CDR3 protein is one row after TCRdb ran MiXCR on the RT-PCR reads. The table has over 750,000 distinct CDR3 sequences, around 21% seen once. The CDR3 has 17 amino acids. Trimming took 0 bases from V and 4 from J; bases not matched to a gene: 14. CDR1 and CDR2 (germline): DFQATT, SNEGSKA (reference sequence). This clonotype came up many times. Its cognate antigen is unknown. The clonotype comes from a man aged 50 or older who received an inactivated influenza vaccine. Sequenced material: PBMCs from blood, taken roughly 5 days after vaccination. The V and J genes are TRBV20-1 and TRBJ2-7; TRBD2 aligns across 8 bases. In nucleotides, the CDR3 is TGCAGTGCTAGAGATCCAGGACTAGCTTATTCTCTTTACGAGCAGTACTTC. The encoded protein is CSARDPGLAYSLYEQYF.